This T cell receptor (beta chain) was sequenced in a study of blood T cell repertoires in COVID-19. On the study more broadly: The United States, Italy and Spain were the sources of the acute and convalescent COVID-19 samples. From T cells, B-cell-depleted T cells, or PBMCs came the material, which was cDNA or gDNA.

Per the authors' pipeline: Estimation of nucleated cell counts relied on the amplification of reference gene primers. TCRdb's copy holds only in-frame clones and misses some; the assay was immunoSEQ multiplex PCR. Clone size and V and J calls were adopted from that table, with D and trimming inferred from the DNA. The table has 4,500 to 6,000 clones, approximately 76% seen once. Trimming left V 3 bases short and J 5 bases short, with 14 bases between. Germline V gives CDR1 MNHNY, CDR2 SVGAGI (reference sequence). CDR3 length equals 15 residues. V and J are TRBV6-6 and TRBJ1-5, with D possibly TRBD1 on 6 matching bases. This sequence was found in a human donor in a cohort sampled during active COVID-19. The sample taken for sequencing was peripheral blood. CDR3 sequence: CASSYVQGVDQPQHF. In DNA, the CDR3 is TGTGCCAGCAGTTATGTACAGGGAGTGGATCAGCCCCAGCATTTT.